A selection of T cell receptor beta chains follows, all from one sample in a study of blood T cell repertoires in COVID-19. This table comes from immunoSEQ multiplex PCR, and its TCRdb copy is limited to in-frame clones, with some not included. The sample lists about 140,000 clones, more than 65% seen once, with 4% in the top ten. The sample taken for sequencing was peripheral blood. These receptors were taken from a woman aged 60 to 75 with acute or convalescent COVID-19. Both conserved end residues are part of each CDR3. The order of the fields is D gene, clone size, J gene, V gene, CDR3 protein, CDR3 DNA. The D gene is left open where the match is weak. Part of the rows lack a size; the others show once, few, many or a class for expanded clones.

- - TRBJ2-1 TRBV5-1 CASRWSDSSSYNEQFF TGCGCCAGCAGATGGTCCGACAGTTCCTCCTACAATGAGCAGTTCTTC
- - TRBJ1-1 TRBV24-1 CATSDSHFRAFF TGTGCCACCAGTGATTCCCATTTCAGAGCTTTCTTT
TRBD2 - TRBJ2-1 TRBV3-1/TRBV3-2 CASSRDGLALSNNEQFF TGTGCCAGCAGCAGGGACGGACTAGCGTTAAGTAACAATGAGCAGTTCTTC
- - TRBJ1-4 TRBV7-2 CASSEGIGANEKLFF TGTGCCAGCAGCGAGGGCATTGGGGCTAATGAAAAACTGTTTTTT
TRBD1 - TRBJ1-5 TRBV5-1 CASSLTGGKGNQPQHF TGCGCCAGCAGCCTGACAGGGGGAAAGGGAAATCAGCCCCAGCATTTT
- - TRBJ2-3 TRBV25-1 CASSESAGPTDTQYF TGTGCCAGCAGTGAATCTGCGGGCCCCACAGATACGCAGTATTTT
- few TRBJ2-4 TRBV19 CASSRGLNIQYF TGTGCCAGTAGTAGGGGGCTCAACATTCAGTACTTC
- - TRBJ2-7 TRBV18 CASSLAEGYEQYF TGTGCCAGCTCACTTGCGGAGGGATACGAGCAGTACTTC
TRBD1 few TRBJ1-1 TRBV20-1 CSAPEDRAAFF TGCAGTGCTCCTGAGGACAGGGCAGCTTTCTTT
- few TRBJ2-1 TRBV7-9 CASSAGRKGNNEQFF TGTGCCAGCAGCGCGGGGCGGAAAGGTAACAATGAGCAGTTCTTC
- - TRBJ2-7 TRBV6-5 CASTLGEDFPYEQYF TGTGCCAGCACCTTAGGGGAAGATTTCCCCTACGAGCAGTACTTC
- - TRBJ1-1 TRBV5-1 CASRYDSNTEAFF TGCGCCAGCAGGTACGACTCCAACACTGAAGCTTTCTTT
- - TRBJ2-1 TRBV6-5 CASRGTLLKSNEQFF TGTGCCAGCAGGGGGACATTATTAAAATCGAATGAGCAGTTCTTC
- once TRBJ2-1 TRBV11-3 CASSPPGIQLAGLF TGTGCCAGCAGCCCTCCGGGGATCCAACTTGCGGGGCTCTTC
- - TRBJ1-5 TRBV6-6 CASSLHPFDSTASNQPQHF TGTGCCAGCAGTCTCCACCCTTTCGACAGTACCGCAAGCAATCAGCCCCAGCATTTT
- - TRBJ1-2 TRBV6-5 CASSYAGGANYGYTF TGTGCCAGCAGTTACGCGGGGGGCGCTAACTATGGCTACACCTTC
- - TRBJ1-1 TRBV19 CASGRGPNTEAFF TGTGCCAGTGGGCGGGGCCCTAACACTGAAGCTTTCTTT
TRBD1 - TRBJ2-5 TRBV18 CASSPRQGEETQYF TGTGCCAGCTCACCCCGACAGGGGGAAGAGACCCAGTACTTC
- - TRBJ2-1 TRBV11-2 CASSLDRPIYNEQFF TGTGCCAGCAGCTTAGACAGGCCTATTTACAATGAGCAGTTCTTC
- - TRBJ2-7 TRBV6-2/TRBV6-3 CASSYARSLNSYEQYF TGTGCCAGCAGTTACGCGCGTTCGCTCAACTCCTACGAGCAGTACTTC
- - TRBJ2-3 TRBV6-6 CASGLPSDYPDTQYF TGTGCCAGCGGACTCCCTAGCGATTACCCAGATACGCAGTATTTT
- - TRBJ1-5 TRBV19 CASSTRAQQPQHF TGTGCCAGTAGTACCAGGGCTCAGCAGCCCCAGCATTTT
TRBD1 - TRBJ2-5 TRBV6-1 CASSEVRTGRETQYF TGTGCCAGCAGTGAAGTTCGGACAGGGAGAGAGACCCAGTACTTC
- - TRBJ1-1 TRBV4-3 CASSPGNGQPNTEAFF TGCGCCAGCAGCCCCGGTAACGGACAGCCCAACACTGAAGCTTTCTTT
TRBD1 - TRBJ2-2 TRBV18 CASSPPGTGGIKTGELFF TGTGCCAGCTCACCACCGGGGACAGGGGGCATTAAGACCGGGGAGCTGTTTTTT
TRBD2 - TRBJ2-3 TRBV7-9 CASSFGGRSGDTQYF TGTGCCAGCAGCTTTGGCGGGAGGTCGGGGGATACGCAGTATTTT
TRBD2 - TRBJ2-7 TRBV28 CASGGTRSSYEQYF TGTGCCAGCGGTGGGACTAGGTCCTCCTACGAGCAGTACTTC
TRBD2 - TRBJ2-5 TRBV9 CASMSGKVVETQYF TGTGCCAGCATGAGCGGGAAGGTGGTAGAGACCCAGTACTTC
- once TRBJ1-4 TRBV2 CATETTDNEKLFF TGTGCCACCGAGACGACTGATAATGAAAAACTGTTTTTT
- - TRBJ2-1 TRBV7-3 CASSSQHDFFTYNEQFF TGTGCCAGCAGCTCCCAACATGACTTTTTCACCTACAATGAGCAGTTCTTC
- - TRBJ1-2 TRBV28 CASSLSGVGGYTF TGTGCCAGCAGTTTATCAGGGGTGGGAGGCTACACCTTC
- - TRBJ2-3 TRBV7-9 CASSLGIGRLSTDTQYF TGTGCCAGCAGCTTAGGGATTGGGCGTCTTAGCACAGATACGCAGTATTTT
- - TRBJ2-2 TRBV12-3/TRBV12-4 CASSPQGGELFF TGTGCCAGCAGCCCACAGGGTGGGGAGCTGTTTTTT
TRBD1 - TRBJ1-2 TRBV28 CASRGYEGGGYTF TGTGCCAGCAGGGGATATGAAGGGGGCGGCTACACCTTC
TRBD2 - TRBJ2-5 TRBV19 CASSGRVGGPKETQYF TGTGCCAGTAGTGGCCGGGTGGGAGGGCCCAAAGAGACCCAGTACTTC
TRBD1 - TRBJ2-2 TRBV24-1 CATSRTGNTGELFF TGTGCCACCAGCCGGACAGGGAACACCGGGGAGCTGTTTTTT
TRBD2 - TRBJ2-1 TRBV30 CAWSEAGGWDNEQFF TGTGCCTGGAGTGAAGCGGGAGGGTGGGACAATGAGCAGTTCTTC
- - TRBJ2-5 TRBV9 CASSARATGVMETQYF TGTGCCAGCAGCGCCCGGGCGACAGGAGTTATGGAGACCCAGTACTTC
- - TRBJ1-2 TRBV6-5 CATNAGNGGYTF TGTGCCACTAACGCGGGGAACGGTGGCTACACCTTC
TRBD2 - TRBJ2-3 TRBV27 CASLSGRAADTQYF TGTGCCAGCCTTAGCGGGAGGGCAGCAGATACGCAGTATTTT
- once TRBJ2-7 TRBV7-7 CASSLEEDFSYEQYF TGTGCCAGCAGCTTAGAAGAGGACTTTTCCTACGAGCAGTACTTC
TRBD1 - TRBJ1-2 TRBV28 CASISGGGPHYGYTF TGTGCCAGCATTTCAGGGGGAGGCCCCCACTATGGCTACACCTTC
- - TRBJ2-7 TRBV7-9 CASSLAEGQYYEQYF TGTGCCAGCAGCTTAGCAGAAGGACAGTACTACGAGCAGTACTTC
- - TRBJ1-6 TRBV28 CASSSFGAGQIPLHF TGTGCCAGCAGTTCGTTTGGGGCAGGCCAAATCCCCCTCCACTTT
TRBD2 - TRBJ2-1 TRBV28 CASSLRLAFDEQFF TGTGCCAGCAGTTTACGACTAGCGTTCGATGAGCAGTTCTTC
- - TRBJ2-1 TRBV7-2 CASSFRGDYNEQFF TGTGCCAGCAGCTTCCGTGGAGATTACAATGAGCAGTTCTTC
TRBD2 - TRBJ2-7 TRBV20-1 CSASGLADYEQYF TGCAGTGCCAGTGGACTAGCGGATTACGAGCAGTACTTC